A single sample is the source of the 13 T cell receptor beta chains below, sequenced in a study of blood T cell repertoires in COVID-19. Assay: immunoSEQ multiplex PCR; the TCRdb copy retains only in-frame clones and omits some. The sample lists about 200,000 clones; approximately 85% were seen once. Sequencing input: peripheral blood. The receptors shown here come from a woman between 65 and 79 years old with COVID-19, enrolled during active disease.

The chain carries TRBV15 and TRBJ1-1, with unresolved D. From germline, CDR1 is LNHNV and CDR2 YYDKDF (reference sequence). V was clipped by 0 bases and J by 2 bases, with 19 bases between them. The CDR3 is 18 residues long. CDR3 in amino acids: CATSRDLGRARVNTEAFF. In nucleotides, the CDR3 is TGTGCCACCAGCAGAGATCTAGGGAGAGCCCGAGTCAACACTGAAGCTTTCTTT.

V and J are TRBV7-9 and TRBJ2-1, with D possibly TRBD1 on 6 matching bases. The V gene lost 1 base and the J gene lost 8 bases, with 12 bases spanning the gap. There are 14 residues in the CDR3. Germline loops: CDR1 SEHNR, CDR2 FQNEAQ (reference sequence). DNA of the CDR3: TGTGCCAGCAGCTTAGTACAGGGCGTCGATGAGCAGTTCTTC. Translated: CASSLVQGVDEQFF.

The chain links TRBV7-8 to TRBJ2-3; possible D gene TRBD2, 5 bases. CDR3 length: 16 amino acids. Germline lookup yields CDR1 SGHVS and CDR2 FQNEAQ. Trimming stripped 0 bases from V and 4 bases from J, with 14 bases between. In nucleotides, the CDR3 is TGTGCCAGCAGCTTAGCTTTTAGTGCGGGTTCAGATACGCAGTATTTT. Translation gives CASSLAFSAGSDTQYF.

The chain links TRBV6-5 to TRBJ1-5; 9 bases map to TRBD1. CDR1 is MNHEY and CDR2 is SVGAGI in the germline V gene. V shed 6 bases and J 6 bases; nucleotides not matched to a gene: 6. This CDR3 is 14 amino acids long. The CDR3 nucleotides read TGTGCCAGCAGGAACCGGGACAGGGTTCAGCCCCAGCATTTT. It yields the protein CASRNRDRVQPQHF.

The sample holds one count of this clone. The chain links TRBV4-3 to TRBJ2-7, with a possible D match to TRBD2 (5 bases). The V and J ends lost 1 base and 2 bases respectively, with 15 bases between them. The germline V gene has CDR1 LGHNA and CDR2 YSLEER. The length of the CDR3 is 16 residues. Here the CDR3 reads CASSQGRQLGAYEQYF. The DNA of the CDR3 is TGCGCCAGCAGCCAAGGCAGGCAGCTCGGGGCCTACGAGCAGTACTTC.

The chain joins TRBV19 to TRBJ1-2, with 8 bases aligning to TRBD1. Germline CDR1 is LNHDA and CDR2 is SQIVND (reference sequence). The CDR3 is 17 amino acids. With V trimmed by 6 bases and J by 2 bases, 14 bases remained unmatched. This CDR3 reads CASRGQGYMWGNYGYTF. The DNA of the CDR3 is TGTGCCAGTAGAGGACAGGGTTACATGTGGGGAAACTATGGCTACACCTTC. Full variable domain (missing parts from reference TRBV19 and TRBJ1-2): DGGITQSPKYLFRKEGQNVTLSCEQNLNHDAMYWYRQDPGQGLRLIYYSQIVNDFQKGDIAEGYSVSREKKESFPLTVTSAQKNPTAFYLCASRGQGYMWGNYGYTFGSGTRLTVV.

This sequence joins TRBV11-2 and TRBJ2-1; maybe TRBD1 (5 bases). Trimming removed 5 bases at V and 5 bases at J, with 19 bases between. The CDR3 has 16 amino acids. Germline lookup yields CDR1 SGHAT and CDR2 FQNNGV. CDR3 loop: CASSQLGDVVNNEQFF. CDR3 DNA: TGTGCCAGCAGCCAGCTAGGGGATGTAGTCAACAATGAGCAGTTCTTC.

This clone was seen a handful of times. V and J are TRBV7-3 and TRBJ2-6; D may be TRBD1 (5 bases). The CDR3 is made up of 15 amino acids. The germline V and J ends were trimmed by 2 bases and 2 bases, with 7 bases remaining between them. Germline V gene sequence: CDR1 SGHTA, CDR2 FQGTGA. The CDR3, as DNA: TGTGCCAGCAGCTTACAGGGTGCTGGGGCCAACGTCCTGACTTTC. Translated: CASSLQGAGANVLTF.

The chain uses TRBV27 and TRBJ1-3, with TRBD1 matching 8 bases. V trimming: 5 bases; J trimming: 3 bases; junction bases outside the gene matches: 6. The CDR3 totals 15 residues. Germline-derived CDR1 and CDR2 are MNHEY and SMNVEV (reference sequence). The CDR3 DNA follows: TGTGCCAGCAGTCCTTGGACAGGGATTGGAAACACCATATATTTT. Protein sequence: CASSPWTGIGNTIYF.

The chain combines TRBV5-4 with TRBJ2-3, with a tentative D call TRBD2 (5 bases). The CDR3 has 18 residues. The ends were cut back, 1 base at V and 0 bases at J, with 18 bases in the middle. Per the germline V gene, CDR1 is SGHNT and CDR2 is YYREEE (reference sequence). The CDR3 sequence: CASSLQDFAGVSTDTQYF. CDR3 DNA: TGTGCCAGCAGCTTGCAGGACTTTGCCGGGGTTAGCACAGATACGCAGTATTTT.

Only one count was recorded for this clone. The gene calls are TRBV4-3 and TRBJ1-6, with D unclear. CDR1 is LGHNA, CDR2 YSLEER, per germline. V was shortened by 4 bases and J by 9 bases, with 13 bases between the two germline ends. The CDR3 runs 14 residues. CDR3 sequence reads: CASSPGVEASPLHF. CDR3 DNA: TGCGCCAGCAGCCCCGGTGTAGAGGCTTCACCCCTCCACTTT.

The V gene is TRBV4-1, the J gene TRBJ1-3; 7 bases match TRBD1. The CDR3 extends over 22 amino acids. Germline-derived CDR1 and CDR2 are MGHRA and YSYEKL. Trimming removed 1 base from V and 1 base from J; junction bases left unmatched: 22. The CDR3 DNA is TGCGCCAGCAGCCAAGGTCCCAATACCAAGGGGGCGCAGAAAAAATCTGGAAACACCATATATTTT. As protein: CASSQGPNTKGAQKKSGNTIYF.

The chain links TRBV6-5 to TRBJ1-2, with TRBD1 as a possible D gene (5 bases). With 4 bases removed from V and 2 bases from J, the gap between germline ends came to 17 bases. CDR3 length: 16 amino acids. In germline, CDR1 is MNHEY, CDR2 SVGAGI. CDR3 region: CASSFRGGRGNYGYTF. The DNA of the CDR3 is TGTGCCAGCAGTTTCCGGGGGGGAAGAGGCAACTATGGCTACACCTTC.